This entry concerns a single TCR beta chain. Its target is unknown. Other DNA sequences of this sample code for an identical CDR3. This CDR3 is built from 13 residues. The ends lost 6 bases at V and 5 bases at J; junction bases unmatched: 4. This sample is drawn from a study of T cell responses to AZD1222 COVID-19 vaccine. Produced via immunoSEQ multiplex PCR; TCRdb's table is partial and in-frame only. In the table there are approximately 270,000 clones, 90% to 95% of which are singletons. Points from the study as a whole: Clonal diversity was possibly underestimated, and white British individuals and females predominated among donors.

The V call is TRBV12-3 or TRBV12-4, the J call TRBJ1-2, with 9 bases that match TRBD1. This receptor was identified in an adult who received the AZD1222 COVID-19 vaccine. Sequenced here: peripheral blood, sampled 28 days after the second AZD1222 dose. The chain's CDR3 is CASSPGQGYGYTF. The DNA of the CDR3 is TGTGCCAGCAGCCCGGGACAGGGTTATGGCTACACCTTC.